Listed below are T cell receptor beta chains from one sample, sequenced in a study of beta chain features in type 1 diabetes. Using immunoSEQ multiplex PCR, the repertoire was profiled, and TCRdb retains in-frame clones only, with some absent. The data show about 240,000 clones, about 14% seen once. Sequenced material: naive CD4+ T cells from blood. These receptor sequences come from a man aged 30 to 45 with type 1 diabetes. Both conserved end residues are part of each CDR3. Each record gives: CDR3 protein, CDR3 DNA, D gene, V gene, J gene, clone size. The D gene is left open where the match is weak. Clone size is given for some rows only: seen once, a few or many times, or a class if the clone is expanded.

CASSSPYQETQYF	TGCGCCAGCAGCTCCCCCTACCAAGAGACCCAGTACTTC	-	TRBV5-1	TRBJ2-5	few
CACGSGVDNEQFF	TGTGCCTGTGGTAGCGGGGTCGACAATGAGCAGTTCTTC	TRBD2	TRBV30	TRBJ2-1	-
CASSLRDGQRETQYF	TGTGCCAGCAGCTTGCGCGACGGACAGCGGGAGACCCAGTACTTC	-	TRBV5-6	TRBJ2-5	few
CASSLWGGVTEAFF	TGCGCCAGCAGCTTGTGGGGAGGGGTCACTGAAGCTTTCTTT	-	TRBV5-1	TRBJ1-1	few
CASSVYSYNEQFF	TGTGCCAGCTCAGTATACTCCTACAATGAGCAGTTCTTC	-	TRBV27	TRBJ2-1	-
CAISKSGTGTDTQYF	TGTGCCATCAGTAAGAGCGGGACTGGCACAGATACGCAGTATTTT	TRBD2	TRBV10-3	TRBJ2-3	-
CASTSGSSTDTQYF	TGTGCCAGCACATCCGGGTCTAGCACAGATACGCAGTATTTT	-	TRBV6-1	TRBJ2-3	-
CASTRNSGGNYGYTF	TGTGCCAGCACCCGAAATAGCGGCGGAAACTATGGCTACACCTTC	-	TRBV9	TRBJ1-2	-
CASSLVTGEAFF	TGTGCCAGCAGCTTAGTGACCGGGGAGGCTTTCTTT	-	TRBV7-9	TRBJ1-1	-
CATVRGNYGYTF	TGTGCCACCGTGAGGGGGAACTATGGCTACACCTTC	-	TRBV6-5	TRBJ1-2	-
CAWSQHLRDNYGYTF	TGTGCCTGGAGTCAACACCTCAGGGATAACTATGGCTACACCTTC	-	TRBV30	TRBJ1-2	few
CASSLRAGADYGYTF	TGTGCCAGCAGCTTAAGGGCAGGGGCGGACTATGGCTACACCTTC	-	TRBV7-2	TRBJ1-2	-
CASSGRAQETQYF	TGTGCCAGTTCCGGGAGGGCCCAGGAGACCCAGTACTTC	TRBD2	TRBV19	TRBJ2-5	few
CAWMGTVKAFF	TGTGCCTGGATGGGGACAGTTAAAGCTTTCTTT	TRBD1	TRBV30	TRBJ1-1	-
CASSDSGYTF	TGTGCCAGCAGTGATAGTGGCTACACCTTC	-	TRBV2	TRBJ1-2	once
CASSADRNTEAFF	TGTGCCAGCTCCGCGGACAGAAACACTGAAGCTTTCTTT	-	TRBV18	TRBJ1-1	few
CASSLGGDQPQHF	TGTGCCAGCAGCTTGGGGGGGGATCAGCCCCAGCATTTT	-	TRBV7-2	TRBJ1-5	few
CAWSPGTSLPYGYTF	TGTGCCTGGAGCCCCGGGACTTCACTCCCCTATGGCTACACCTTC	-	TRBV30	TRBJ1-2	few
CASSPRGLAGGIYNEQFF	TGTGCCAGCTCACCCCGCGGACTAGCGGGAGGTATCTACAATGAGCAGTTCTTC	TRBD2	TRBV18	TRBJ2-1	-
CASSLRGAGANVLTF	TGTGCCAGCAGTCTCAGGGGGGCGGGGGCCAACGTCCTGACTTTC	-	TRBV5-4	TRBJ2-6	-
CAISQTPSHEQYF	TGTGCCATCAGCCAGACTCCATCCCACGAGCAGTACTTC	-	TRBV10-3	TRBJ2-7	few
CASSWPGQNTGELFF	TGCGCCAGCAGCTGGCCGGGACAGAACACCGGGGAGCTGTTTTTT	-	TRBV5-1	TRBJ2-2	few
CASSFPGLAGDEQFF	TGTGCCAGCAGTTTCCCGGGACTAGCGGGAGATGAGCAGTTCTTC	-	TRBV21-1	TRBJ2-1	-
CASSQLIAGDDTGELFF	TGTGCCAGCAGCCAACTTATAGCGGGAGATGACACCGGGGAGCTGTTTTTT	TRBD2	TRBV4-2	TRBJ2-2	-
CASGTGQASTDTQYF	TGTGCTAGTGGCACTGGACAGGCTAGCACAGATACGCAGTATTTT	TRBD1	TRBV12-5	TRBJ2-3	few
CASSPTGYQGGTGELFF	TGTGCCAGCAGCCCGACGGGGTACCAGGGAGGCACCGGGGAGCTGTTTTTT	-	TRBV9	TRBJ2-2	-
CASSRLAGESTDTQYF	TGTGCCAGCTCACGACTAGCGGGGGAGAGCACAGATACGCAGTATTTT	TRBD2	TRBV18	TRBJ2-3	-
CASRDRGRNGYTF	TGTGCCAGCAGGGACAGGGGGCGTAATGGCTACACCTTC	TRBD1	TRBV2	TRBJ1-2	-
CASSTGQGIYGYTF	TGCGCCAGCAGCACCGGACAGGGCATCTATGGCTACACCTTC	TRBD1	TRBV5-1	TRBJ1-2	-
CASSQASGATDTQYF	TGTGCCAGTAGCCAAGCTTCTGGGGCCACAGATACGCAGTATTTT	-	TRBV19	TRBJ2-3	-
CASRGLAFFEQYF	TGTGCCAGCAGGGGACTAGCGTTTTTCGAGCAGTACTTC	TRBD2	TRBV11-2	TRBJ2-7	few
CASMGQDSTNEKLFF	TGTGCCAGCATGGGACAGGATAGTACTAATGAAAAACTGTTTTTT	TRBD1	TRBV2	TRBJ1-4	few
CAWSGGLSTEAFF	TGTGCCTGGAGTGGGGGACTGTCTACTGAAGCTTTCTTT	-	TRBV30	TRBJ1-1	-
CASSPRDRGYNEQFF	TGTGCCAGTAGTCCCCGGGACAGGGGCTACAATGAGCAGTTCTTC	TRBD1	TRBV19	TRBJ2-1	few
CSVEDRSGLAGALFQETQYF	TGCAGCGTTGAAGATAGGTCGGGACTAGCGGGCGCCCTTTTCCAAGAGACCCAGTACTTC	TRBD2	TRBV29-1	TRBJ2-5	-
CSVVASVPDTQYF	TGCAGCGTTGTGGCTAGCGTGCCAGATACGCAGTATTTT	-	TRBV29-1	TRBJ2-3	few
CASSTGEGTDTQYF	TGTGCCAGCAGCACGGGAGAGGGCACAGATACGCAGTATTTT	-	TRBV7-9	TRBJ2-3	-
CASSPGQGTRSGANVLTF	TGTGCCAGCAGCCCGGGACAGGGTACCCGCTCTGGGGCCAACGTCCTGACTTTC	TRBD1	TRBV7-9	TRBJ2-6	-
CASSQSSGYSGNTIYF	TGCGCCAGCAGTCAATCCTCGGGGTACTCTGGAAACACCATATATTTT	-	TRBV23-1	TRBJ1-3	few
CATSSDGTPRGSGELFF	TGTGCCACCAGCAGCGATGGGACTCCTCGGGGGAGCGGGGAGCTGTTTTTT	-	TRBV15	TRBJ2-2	-
CSVDHRPSGKDEQFF	TGCAGCGTTGATCACAGGCCTAGCGGGAAAGATGAGCAGTTCTTC	TRBD2	TRBV29-1	TRBJ2-1	few
CSARDRDTQYF	TGCAGTGCTAGGGACAGGGATACGCAGTATTTT	TRBD1	TRBV20-1	TRBJ2-3	-
CASSPRRGGDEQFF	TGTGCCAGCAGCCCCCGCCGGGGGGGCGATGAGCAGTTCTTC	TRBD2	TRBV9	TRBJ2-1	few
CASSLAGLETQYF	TGCGCCAGCAGCTTGGCCGGTCTAGAGACCCAGTACTTC	-	TRBV5-1	TRBJ2-5	few
CASSQTTGNTGELFF	TGTGCCAGCAGCCAGACGACAGGGAACACCGGGGAGCTGTTTTTT	-	TRBV7-9	TRBJ2-2	few
CASSSASGSSYNEQFF	TGCGCCAGCAGCTCCGCTAGCGGGAGCTCCTACAATGAGCAGTTCTTC	TRBD2	TRBV5-1	TRBJ2-1	few
CASSQDYDRGNQPQHF	TGCGCCAGCAGCCAAGACTACGACAGGGGGAATCAGCCCCAGCATTTT	TRBD1	TRBV4-1	TRBJ1-5	-
CASRQTGSYEQYF	TGTGCCAGCAGGCAGACAGGGTCCTACGAGCAGTACTTC	TRBD1	TRBV6-6	TRBJ2-7	few
CASSSGTSVTYEQYF	TGTGCCAGCAGCTCCGGGACTAGCGTTACCTACGAGCAGTACTTC	TRBD2	TRBV7-2	TRBJ2-7	few
CASSPGGNTIYF	TGTGCCAGCTCACCAGGGGGGAACACCATATATTTT	-	TRBV18	TRBJ1-3	few
CASLQGYEQYF	TGTGCAAGTCTGCAGGGCTACGAGCAGTACTTC	-	TRBV12-2	TRBJ2-7	few
CASSPFDGQGETQYF	TGTGCCAGCTCACCATTCGATGGACAGGGGGAGACCCAGTACTTC	TRBD1	TRBV18	TRBJ2-5	few
CASSQAGTSAYNEQFF	TGTGCCAGCAGCCAGGCCGGGACTAGTGCTTACAATGAGCAGTTCTTC	TRBD2	TRBV7-2	TRBJ2-1	-
CASSAGLAGVYEQYF	TGTGCCAGCAGCGCCGGACTAGCGGGAGTATACGAGCAGTACTTC	TRBD2	TRBV9	TRBJ2-7	-